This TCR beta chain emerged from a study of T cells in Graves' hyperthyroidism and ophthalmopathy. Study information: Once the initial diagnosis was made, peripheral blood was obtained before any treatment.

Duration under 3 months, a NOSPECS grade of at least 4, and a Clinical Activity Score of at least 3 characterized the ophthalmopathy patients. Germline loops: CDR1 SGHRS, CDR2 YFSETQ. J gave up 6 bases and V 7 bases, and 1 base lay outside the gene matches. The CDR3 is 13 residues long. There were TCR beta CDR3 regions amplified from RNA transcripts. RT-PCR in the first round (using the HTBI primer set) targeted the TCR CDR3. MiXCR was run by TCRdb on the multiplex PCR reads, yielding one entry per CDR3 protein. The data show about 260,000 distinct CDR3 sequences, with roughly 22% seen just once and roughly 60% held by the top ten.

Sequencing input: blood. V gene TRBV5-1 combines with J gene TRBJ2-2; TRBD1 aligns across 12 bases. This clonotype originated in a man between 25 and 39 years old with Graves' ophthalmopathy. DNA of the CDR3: TGCGCCAGCGGGACAGGGGGCCCCGGGGAGCTGTTTTTT. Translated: CASGTGGPGELFF.